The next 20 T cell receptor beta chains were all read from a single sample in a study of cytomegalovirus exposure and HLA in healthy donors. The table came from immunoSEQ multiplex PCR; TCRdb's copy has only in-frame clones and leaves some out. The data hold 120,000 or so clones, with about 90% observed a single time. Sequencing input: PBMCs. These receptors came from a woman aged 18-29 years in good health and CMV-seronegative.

In DNA form, the CDR3 reads TGTGCCAGCAGCTTAACCGACAACCACGAGCAGTACTTC. Encoded protein: CASSLTDNHEQYF. V usage is TRBV7-9 and J usage is TRBJ2-7, with D unclear. This CDR3 contains 13 residues. The germline V and J ends were trimmed by 2 bases and 5 bases, with 10 bases remaining between them. CDR1 is SEHNR and CDR2 is FQNEAQ in the germline V gene (reference sequence).

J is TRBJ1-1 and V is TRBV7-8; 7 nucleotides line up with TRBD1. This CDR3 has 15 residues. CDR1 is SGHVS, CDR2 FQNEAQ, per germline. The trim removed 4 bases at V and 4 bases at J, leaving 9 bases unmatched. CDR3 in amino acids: CASSSDRVGGTEAFF. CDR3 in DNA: TGTGCCAGCAGCTCTGACAGGGTTGGAGGCACTGAAGCTTTCTTT.

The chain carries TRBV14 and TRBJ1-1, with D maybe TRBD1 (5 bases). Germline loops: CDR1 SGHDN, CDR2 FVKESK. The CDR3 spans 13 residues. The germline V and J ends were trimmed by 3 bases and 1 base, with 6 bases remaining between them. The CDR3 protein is CASSQGRNTEAFF. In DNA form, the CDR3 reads TGTGCCAGCAGCCAGGGGCGGAACACTGAAGCTTTCTTT.

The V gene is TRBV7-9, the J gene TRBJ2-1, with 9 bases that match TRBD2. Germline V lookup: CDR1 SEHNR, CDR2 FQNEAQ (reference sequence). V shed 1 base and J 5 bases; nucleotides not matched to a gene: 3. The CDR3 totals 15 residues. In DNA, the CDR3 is TGTGCCAGCAGCTTAGGGACTAGCGAGAACAATGAGCAGTTCTTC. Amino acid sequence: CASSLGTSENNEQFF.

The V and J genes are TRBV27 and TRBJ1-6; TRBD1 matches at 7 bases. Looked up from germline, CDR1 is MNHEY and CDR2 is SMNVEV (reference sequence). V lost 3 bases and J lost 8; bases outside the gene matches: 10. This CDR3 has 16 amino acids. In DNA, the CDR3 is TGTGCCAGCAGTTTTATAACAGGGGTTGTGGATTCACCCCTCCACTTT. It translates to CASSFITGVVDSPLHF.

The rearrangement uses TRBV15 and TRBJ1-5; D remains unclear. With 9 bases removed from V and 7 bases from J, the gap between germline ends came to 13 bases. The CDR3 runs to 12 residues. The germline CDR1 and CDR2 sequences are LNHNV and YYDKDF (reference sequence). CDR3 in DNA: TGTGCCACGGAAGTAGCGGGGCAGCCCCAGCATTTT. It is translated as CATEVAGQPQHF.

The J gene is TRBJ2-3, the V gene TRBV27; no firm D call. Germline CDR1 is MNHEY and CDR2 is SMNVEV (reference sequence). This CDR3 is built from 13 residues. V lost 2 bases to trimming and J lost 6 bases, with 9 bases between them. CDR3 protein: CASSLPPPDTQYF. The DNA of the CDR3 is TGTGCCAGCAGTTTACCCCCCCCGGATACGCAGTATTTT.

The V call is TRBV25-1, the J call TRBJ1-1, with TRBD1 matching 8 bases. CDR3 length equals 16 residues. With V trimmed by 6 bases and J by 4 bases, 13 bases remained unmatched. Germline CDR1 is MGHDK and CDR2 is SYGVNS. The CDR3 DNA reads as TGTGCCAGCAGACCCGACAGGGGCGACCTAAGCACTGAAGCTTTCTTT. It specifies CASRPDRGDLSTEAFF.

The CDR3 nucleotides read TGTGCCAGCTCGATCCCCATAGCGGCGACCCAGTACTTC. It is translated as CASSIPIAATQYF. V and J are TRBV2 and TRBJ2-5; D is perhaps TRBD2 (6 bases). Per germline, CDR1 SNHLY and CDR2 FYNNEI. V was clipped by 8 bases and J by 7 bases, with 17 bases between them. The CDR3 consists of 13 residues. The variable domain in full, completed from reference TRBV2 and TRBJ2-5, reads EPEVTQTPSHQVTQMGQEVILRCVPISNHLYFYWYRQILGQKVEFLVSFYNNEISEKSEIFDDQFSVERPDGSNFTLKIRSTKLEDSAMYFCASSIPIAATQYFGPGTRLLVL.

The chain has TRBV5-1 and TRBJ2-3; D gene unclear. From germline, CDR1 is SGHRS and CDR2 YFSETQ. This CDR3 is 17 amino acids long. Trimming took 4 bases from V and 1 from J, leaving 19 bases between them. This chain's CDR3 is CASSGAARLRGTDTQYF. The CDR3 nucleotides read TGCGCCAGCAGCGGCGCAGCCAGGCTCAGAGGCACAGATACGCAGTATTTT.

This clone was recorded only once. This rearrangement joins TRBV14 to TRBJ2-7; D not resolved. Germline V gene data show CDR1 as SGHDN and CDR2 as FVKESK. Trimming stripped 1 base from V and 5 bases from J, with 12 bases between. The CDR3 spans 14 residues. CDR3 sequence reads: CASSQVLGDHEQYF. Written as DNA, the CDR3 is TGTGCCAGCAGCCAAGTTCTGGGCGACCACGAGCAGTACTTC.

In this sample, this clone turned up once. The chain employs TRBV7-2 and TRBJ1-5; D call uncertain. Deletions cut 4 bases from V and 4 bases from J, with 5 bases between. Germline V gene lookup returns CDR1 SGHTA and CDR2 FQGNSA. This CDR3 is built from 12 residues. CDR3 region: CASSSPNQPQHF. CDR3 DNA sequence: TGTGCCAGCAGCTCCCCGAATCAGCCCCAGCATTTT.

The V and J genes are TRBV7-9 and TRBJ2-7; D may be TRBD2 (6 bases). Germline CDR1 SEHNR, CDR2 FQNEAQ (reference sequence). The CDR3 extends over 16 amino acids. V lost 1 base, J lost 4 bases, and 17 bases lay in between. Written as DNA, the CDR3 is TGTGCCAGCAGCTTAGAACGCGGGGCTAGGTTTTACGAGCAGTACTTC. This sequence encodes CASSLERGARFYEQYF.

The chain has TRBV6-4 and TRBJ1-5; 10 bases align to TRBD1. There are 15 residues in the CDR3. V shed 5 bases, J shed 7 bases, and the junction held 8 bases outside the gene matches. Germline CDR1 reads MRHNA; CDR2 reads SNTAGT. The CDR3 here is CASSYPDRGIQPQHF. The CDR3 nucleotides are TGTGCCAGCAGTTACCCGGACAGGGGGATACAGCCCCAGCATTTT.

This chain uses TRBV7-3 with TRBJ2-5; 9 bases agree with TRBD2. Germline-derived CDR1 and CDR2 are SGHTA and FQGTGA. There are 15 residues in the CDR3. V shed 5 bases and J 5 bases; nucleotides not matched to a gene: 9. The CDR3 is CASSPLGLAGETQYF. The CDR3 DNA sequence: TGTGCCAGCAGCCCACTGGGACTAGCCGGGGAGACCCAGTACTTC.

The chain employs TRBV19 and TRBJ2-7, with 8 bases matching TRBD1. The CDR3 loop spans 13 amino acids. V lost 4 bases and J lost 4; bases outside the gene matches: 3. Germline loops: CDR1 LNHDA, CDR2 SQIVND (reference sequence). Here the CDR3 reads CASSTDRAYEQYF. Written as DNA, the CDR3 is TGTGCCAGTAGTACGGACAGGGCGTACGAGCAGTACTTC. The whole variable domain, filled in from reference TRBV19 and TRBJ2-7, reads DGGITQSPKYLFRKEGQNVTLSCEQNLNHDAMYWYRQDPGQGLRLIYYSQIVNDFQKGDIAEGYSVSREKKESFPLTVTSAQKNPTAFYLCASSTDRAYEQYFGPGTRLTVT.

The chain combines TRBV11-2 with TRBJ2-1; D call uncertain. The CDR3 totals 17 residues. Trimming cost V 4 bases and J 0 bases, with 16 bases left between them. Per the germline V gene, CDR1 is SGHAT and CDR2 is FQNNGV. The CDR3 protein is CASSSTLQIVSYNEQFF. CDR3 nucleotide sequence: TGTGCCAGCAGCTCAACCCTACAGATAGTCTCCTACAATGAGCAGTTCTTC.

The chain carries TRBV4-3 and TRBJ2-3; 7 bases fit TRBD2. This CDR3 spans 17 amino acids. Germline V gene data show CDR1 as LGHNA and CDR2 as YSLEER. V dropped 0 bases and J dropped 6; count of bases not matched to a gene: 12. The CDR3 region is CASSQDLPGGGVDTQYF. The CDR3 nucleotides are TGCGCCAGCAGCCAAGATCTCCCGGGGGGAGGAGTGGATACGCAGTATTTT.

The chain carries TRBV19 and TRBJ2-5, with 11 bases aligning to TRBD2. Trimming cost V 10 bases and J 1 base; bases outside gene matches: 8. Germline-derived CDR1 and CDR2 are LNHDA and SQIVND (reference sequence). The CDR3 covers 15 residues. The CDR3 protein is CATCPTSGAQETQYF. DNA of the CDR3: TGTGCCACCTGCCCGACTAGCGGGGCCCAAGAGACCCAGTACTTC.

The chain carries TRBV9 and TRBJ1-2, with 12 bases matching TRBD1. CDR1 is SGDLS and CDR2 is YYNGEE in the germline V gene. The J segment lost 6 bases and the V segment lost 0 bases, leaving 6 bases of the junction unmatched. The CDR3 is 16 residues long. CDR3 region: CASSVVVGTGGDGYTF. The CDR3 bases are TGTGCCAGCAGCGTAGTAGTAGGGACAGGGGGCGATGGCTACACCTTC.